This T cell receptor beta chain was captured by sequencing in a study of cytomegalovirus exposure and HLA in healthy donors. The CDR3 is made up of 14 amino acids. Germline assignment: CDR1 SGHKS and CDR2 YYEKEE (reference sequence). Trimming pared 0 bases from V and 1 base from J, leaving 7 bases between. A multiplex PCR was run with 60 Vbeta primers and 13 Jbeta primers. Only in-frame clones appear in the TCRdb table, and some are missing; sequencing was by immunoSEQ multiplex PCR. The sample carries 98,000 or so clones, about 74% recorded once. This clonotype was obtained from a female donor in good health and CMV-seronegative. The material sequenced was PBMCs. This chain uses TRBV5-5 with TRBJ1-1; D call uncertain. CDR3 bases: TGTGCCAGCAGCTTGGTAGTAAAGAACACTGAAGCTTTCTTT. The encoded protein is CASSLVVKNTEAFF. The variable domain in full, with the rest retrieved from reference TRBV5-5 and TRBJ1-1, is DAGVTQSPTHLIKTRGQQVTLRCSPISGHKSVSWYQQVLGQGPQFIFQYYEKEERGRGNFPDRFSARQFPNYSSELNVNALLLGDSALYLCASSLVVKNTEAFFGQGTRLTVV.